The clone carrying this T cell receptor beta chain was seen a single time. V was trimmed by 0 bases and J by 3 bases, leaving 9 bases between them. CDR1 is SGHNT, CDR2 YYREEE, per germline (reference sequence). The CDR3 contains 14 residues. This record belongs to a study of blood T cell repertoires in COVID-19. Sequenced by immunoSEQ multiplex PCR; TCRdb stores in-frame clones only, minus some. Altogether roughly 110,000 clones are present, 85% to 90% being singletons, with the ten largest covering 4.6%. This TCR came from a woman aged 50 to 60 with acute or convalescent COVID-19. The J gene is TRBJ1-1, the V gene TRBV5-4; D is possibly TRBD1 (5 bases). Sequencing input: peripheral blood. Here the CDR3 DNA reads TGTGCCAGCAGCTTGGGGGGGGTTTACACTGAAGCTTTCTTT. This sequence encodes CASSLGGVYTEAFF.